This entry describes one T cell receptor (beta chain). These data are taken from a study of OX40 agonist ivuxolimab in advanced cancers. Clones were sequenced by immunoSEQ multiplex PCR, and TCRdb holds only the in-frame ones, with some missing. The sample has about 20,000 clones; about 83% are singletons. The receptor was derived from an adult with an advanced solid tumor such as melanoma, head and neck, liver or kidney cancer. The sample consisted of CD4+ or CD8+ T cells sorted from blood, taken in a trial of the OX40 agonist ivuxolimab.

The CDR3 here is CASSLLQGTYEQYF. CDR3 DNA sequence: TGTGCCAGCAGCTTGCTGCAGGGGACCTACGAGCAGTACTTC. The chain joins TRBV5-4 to TRBJ2-7; a weak D match, TRBD1 (6 bases). Germline CDR1 and CDR2: SGHNT and YYREEE (reference sequence). Between the trimmed V and J ends, which lost 1 base and 2 bases, there was a span of 10 bases. The CDR3 contains 14 residues.